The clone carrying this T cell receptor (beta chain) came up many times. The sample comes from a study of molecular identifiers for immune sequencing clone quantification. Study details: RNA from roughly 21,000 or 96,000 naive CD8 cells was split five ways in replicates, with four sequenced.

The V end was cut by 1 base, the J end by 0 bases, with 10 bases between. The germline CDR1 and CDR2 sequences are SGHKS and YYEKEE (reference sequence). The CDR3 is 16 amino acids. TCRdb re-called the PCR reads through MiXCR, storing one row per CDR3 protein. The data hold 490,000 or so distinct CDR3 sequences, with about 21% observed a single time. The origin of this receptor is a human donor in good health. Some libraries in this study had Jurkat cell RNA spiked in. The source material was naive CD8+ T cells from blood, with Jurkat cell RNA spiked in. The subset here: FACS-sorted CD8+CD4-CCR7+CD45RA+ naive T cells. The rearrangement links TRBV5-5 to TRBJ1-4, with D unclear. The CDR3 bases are TGTGCCAGCAGCTTGCATGAAGCCCCAACTAATGAAAAACTGTTTTTT. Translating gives CASSLHEAPTNEKLFF.